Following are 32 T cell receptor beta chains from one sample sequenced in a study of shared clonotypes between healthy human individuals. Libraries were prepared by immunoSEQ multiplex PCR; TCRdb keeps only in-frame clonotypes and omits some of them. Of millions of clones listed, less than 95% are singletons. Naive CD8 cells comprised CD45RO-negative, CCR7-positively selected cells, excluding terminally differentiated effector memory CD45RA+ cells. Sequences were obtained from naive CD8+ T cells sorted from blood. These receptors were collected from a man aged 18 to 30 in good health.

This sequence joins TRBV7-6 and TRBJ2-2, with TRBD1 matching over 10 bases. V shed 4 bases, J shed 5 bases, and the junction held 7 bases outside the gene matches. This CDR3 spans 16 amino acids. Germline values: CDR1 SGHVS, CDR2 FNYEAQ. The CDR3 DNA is TGTGCCAGCAGCTATTTACCGGGACAGGGGACCGGGGAGCTGTTTTTT. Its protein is CASSYLPGQGTGELFF.

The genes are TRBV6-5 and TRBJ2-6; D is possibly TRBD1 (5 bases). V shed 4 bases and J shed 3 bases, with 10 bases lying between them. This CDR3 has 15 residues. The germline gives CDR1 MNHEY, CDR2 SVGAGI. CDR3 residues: CASSSDSFGANVLTF. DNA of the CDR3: TGTGCCAGCAGTTCCGACAGTTTTGGGGCCAACGTCCTGACTTTC.

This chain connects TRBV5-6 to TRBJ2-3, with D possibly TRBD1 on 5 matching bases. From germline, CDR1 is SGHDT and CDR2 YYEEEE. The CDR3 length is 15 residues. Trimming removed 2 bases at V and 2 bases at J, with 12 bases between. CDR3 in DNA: TGTGCCAGCAGCTTCCGACAGATGACCACAGATACGCAGTATTTT. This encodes CASSFRQMTTDTQYF.

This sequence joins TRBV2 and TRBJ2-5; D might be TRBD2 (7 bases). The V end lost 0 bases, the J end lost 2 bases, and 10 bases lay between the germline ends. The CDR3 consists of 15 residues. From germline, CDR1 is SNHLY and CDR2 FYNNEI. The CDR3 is CASSEAGGRQETQYF. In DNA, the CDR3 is TGTGCCAGCAGTGAAGCCGGGGGGCGGCAAGAGACCCAGTACTTC.

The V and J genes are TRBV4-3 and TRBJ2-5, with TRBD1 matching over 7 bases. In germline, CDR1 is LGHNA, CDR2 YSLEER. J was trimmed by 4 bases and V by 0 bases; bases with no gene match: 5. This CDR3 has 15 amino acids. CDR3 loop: CASSQDGQGVETQYF. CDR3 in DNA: TGCGCCAGCAGCCAAGATGGGCAGGGGGTAGAGACCCAGTACTTC.

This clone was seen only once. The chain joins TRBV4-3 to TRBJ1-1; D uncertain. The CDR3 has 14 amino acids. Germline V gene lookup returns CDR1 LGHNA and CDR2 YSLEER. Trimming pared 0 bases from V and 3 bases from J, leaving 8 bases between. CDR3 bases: TGCGCCAGCAGCCAAGATTTTACGTACACTGAAGCTTTCTTT. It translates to CASSQDFTYTEAFF.

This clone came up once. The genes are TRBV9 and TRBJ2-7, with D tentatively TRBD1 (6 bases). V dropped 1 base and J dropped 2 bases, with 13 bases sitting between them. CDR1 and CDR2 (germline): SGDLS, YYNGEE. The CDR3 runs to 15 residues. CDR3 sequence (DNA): TGTGCCAGCAGCGTAAACGATGGGGGCACCTACGAGCAGTACTTC. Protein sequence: CASSVNDGGTYEQYF.

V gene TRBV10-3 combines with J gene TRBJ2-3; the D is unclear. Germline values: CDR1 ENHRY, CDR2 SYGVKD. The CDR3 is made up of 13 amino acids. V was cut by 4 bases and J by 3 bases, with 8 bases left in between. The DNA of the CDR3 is TGTGCCATCAGTGGAGGTGAAACAGATACGCAGTATTTT. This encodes CAISGGETDTQYF.

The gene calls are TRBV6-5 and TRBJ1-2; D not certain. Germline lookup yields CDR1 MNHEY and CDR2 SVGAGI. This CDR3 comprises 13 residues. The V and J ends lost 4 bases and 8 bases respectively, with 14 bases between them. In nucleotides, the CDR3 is TGTGCCAGCAGTTTCTCTGGGAAGCGCGGCTACACCTTC. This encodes CASSFSGKRGYTF.

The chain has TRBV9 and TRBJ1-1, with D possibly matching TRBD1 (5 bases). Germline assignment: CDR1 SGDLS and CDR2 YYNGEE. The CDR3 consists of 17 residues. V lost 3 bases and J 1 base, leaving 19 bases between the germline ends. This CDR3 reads CASSAWGRTLENTEAFF. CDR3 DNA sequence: TGTGCCAGCAGCGCATGGGGCAGGACCCTCGAGAACACTGAAGCTTTCTTT. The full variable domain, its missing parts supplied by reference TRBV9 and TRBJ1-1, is DSGVTQTPKHLITATGQRVTLRCSPRSGDLSVYWYQQSLDQGLQFLIQYYNGEERAKGNILERFSAQQFPDLHSELNLSSLELGDSALYFCASSAWGRTLENTEAFFGQGTRLTVV.

CDR3 region: CASSSGLYNEQFF. The CDR3 DNA is TGTGCCAGCAGCTCGGGACTGTACAATGAGCAGTTCTTC. The chain combines TRBV7-3 with TRBJ2-1; D might be TRBD2 (6 bases). The CDR3 has 13 residues. In germline, CDR1 is SGHTA, CDR2 FQGTGA. V was pared by 4 bases and J by 4 bases, with 8 bases between.

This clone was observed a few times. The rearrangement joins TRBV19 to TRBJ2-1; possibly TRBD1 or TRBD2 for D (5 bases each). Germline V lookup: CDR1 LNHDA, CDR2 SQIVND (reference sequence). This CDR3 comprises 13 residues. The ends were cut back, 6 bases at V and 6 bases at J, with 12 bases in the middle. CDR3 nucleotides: TGTGCCAGTAGCCAGGGTGGGAGCAATGAGCAGTTCTTC. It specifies CASSQGGSNEQFF. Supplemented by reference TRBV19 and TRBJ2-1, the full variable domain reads DGGITQSPKYLFRKEGQNVTLSCEQNLNHDAMYWYRQDPGQGLRLIYYSQIVNDFQKGDIAEGYSVSREKKESFPLTVTSAQKNPTAFYLCASSQGGSNEQFFGPGTRLTVL.

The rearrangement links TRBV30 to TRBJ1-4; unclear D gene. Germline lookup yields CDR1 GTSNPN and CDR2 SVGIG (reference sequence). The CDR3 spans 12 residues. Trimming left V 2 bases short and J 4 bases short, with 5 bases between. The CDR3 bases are TGTGCCTGGAGTTTGAGTAATGAAAAACTGTTTTTT. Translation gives CAWSLSNEKLFF.

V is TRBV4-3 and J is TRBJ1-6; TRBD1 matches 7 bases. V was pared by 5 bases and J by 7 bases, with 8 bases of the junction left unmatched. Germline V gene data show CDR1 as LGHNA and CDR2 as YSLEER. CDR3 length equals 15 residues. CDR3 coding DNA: TGCGCCAGCAGCGCCCTGACAGGGAACAATTCACCCCTCCACTTT. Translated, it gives CASSALTGNNSPLHF.

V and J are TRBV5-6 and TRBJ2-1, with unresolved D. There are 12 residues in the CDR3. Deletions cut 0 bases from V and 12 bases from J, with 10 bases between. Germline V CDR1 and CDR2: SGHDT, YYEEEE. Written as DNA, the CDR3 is TGTGCCAGCAGCTTGGGTAGCCCCAGGCAGTTCTTC. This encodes CASSLGSPRQFF.

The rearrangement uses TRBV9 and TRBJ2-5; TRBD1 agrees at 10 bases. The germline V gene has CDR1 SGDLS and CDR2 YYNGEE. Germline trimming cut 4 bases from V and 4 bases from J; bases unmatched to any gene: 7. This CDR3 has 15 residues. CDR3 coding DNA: TGTGCCAGCAGCTCCGGACAGGGGGAAGGAGAGACCCAGTACTTC. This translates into CASSSGQGEGETQYF.

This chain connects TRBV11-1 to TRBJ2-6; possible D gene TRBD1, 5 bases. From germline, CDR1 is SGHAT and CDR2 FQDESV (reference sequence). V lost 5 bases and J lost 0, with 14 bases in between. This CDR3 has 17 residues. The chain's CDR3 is CASSPHTGYSGANVLTF. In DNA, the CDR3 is TGTGCCAGCAGCCCACATACAGGATACTCTGGGGCCAACGTCCTGACTTTC.

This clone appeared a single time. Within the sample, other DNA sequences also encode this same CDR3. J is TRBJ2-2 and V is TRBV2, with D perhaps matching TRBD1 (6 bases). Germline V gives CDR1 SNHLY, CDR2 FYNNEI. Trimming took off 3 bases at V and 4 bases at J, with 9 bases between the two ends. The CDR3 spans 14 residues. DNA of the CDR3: TGTGCCAGCAGTGAGACAGGCCTCACCGGGGAGCTGTTTTTT. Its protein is CASSETGLTGELFF.

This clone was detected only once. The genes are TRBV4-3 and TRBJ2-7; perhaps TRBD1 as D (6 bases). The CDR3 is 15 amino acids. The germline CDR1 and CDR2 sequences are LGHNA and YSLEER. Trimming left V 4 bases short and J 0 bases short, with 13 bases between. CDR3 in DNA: TGCGCCAGCAGCCTTAGGACAGTTACCTCCTACGAGCAGTACTTC. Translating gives CASSLRTVTSYEQYF.

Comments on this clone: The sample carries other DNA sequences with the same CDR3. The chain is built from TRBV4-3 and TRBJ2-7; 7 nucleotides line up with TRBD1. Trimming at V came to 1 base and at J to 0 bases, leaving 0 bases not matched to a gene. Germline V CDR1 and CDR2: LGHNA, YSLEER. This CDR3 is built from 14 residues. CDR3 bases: TGCGCCAGCAGCCAAGGACAGGGCTCCTACGAGCAGTACTTC. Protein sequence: CASSQGQGSYEQYF.

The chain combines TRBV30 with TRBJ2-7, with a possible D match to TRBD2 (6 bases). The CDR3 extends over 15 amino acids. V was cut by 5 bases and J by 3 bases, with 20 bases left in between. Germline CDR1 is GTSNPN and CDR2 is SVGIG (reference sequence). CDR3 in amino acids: CAWFKPGENYYEQYF. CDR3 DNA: TGTGCCTGGTTCAAACCGGGGGAAAATTACTACGAGCAGTACTTC.

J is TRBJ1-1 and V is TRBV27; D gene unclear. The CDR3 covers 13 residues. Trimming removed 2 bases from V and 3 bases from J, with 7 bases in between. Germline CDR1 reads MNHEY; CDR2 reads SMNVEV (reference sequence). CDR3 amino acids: CASSLGQDTEAFF. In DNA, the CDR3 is TGTGCCAGCAGTTTAGGTCAGGACACTGAAGCTTTCTTT.

The CDR3 region has the DNA TGTGCCAGCAGTCCCTTCGTAGGAAACACCATATATTTT. Its translation: CASSPFVGNTIYF. The chain links TRBV6-5 to TRBJ1-3; no clear D. Trimming cost V 5 bases and J 4 bases, with 9 bases left between them. The CDR3 sequence is 13 residues long. Germline CDR1 MNHEY, CDR2 SVGAGI.

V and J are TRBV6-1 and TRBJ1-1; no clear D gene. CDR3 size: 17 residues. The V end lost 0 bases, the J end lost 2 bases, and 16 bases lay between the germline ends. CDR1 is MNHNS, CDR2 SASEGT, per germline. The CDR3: CASSEAPPIKYNTEAFF. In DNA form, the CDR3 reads TGTGCCAGCAGTGAAGCCCCTCCGATTAAATACAACACTGAAGCTTTCTTT.

Here the CDR3 reads CASSLNSLTPTRETQYF. The DNA of the CDR3 is TGTGCCAGCAGCCTTAACAGCCTCACCCCAACCAGAGAGACCCAGTACTTC. V and J are TRBV7-8 and TRBJ2-5; D gene uncertain. The CDR3 contains 17 residues. Trimming pared 5 bases from V and 4 bases from J, leaving 23 bases between. CDR1 SGHVS and CDR2 FQNEAQ come from the germline V gene.

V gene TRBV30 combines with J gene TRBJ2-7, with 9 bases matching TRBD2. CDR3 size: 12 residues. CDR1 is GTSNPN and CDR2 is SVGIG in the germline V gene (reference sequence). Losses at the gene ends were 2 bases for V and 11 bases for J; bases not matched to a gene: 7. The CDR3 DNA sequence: TGTGCCTGGAGTCCCCAGCGGGGGGAGAAGTACTTC. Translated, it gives CAWSPQRGEKYF.

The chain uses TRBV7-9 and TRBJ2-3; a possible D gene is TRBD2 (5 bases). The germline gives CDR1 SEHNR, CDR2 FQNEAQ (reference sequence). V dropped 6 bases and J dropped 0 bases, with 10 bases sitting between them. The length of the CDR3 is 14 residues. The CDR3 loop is CASRGLPSTDTQYF. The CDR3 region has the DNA TGTGCCAGCAGAGGACTGCCTAGCACAGATACGCAGTATTTT.

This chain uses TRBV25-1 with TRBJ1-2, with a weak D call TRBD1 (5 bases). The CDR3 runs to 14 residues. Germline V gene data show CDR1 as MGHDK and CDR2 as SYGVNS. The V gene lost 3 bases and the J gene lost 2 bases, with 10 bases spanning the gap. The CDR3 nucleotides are TGTGCCAGCAGTGATGGGGGAGTCAACTATGGCTACACCTTC. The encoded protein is CASSDGGVNYGYTF.

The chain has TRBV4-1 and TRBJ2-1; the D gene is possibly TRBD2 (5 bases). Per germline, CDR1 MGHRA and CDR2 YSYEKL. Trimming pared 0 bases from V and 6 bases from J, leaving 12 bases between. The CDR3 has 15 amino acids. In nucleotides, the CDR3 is TGCGCCAGCAGCCAAGATACCGGGGTTTCCAATGAGCAGTTCTTC. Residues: CASSQDTGVSNEQFF.

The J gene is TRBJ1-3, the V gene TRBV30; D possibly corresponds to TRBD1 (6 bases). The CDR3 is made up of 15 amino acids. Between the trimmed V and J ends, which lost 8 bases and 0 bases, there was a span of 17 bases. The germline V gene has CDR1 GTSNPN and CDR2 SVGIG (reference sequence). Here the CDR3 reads CARQTGDLSGNTIYF. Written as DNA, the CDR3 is TGTGCCCGCCAGACAGGCGATCTCTCTGGAAACACCATATATTTT.

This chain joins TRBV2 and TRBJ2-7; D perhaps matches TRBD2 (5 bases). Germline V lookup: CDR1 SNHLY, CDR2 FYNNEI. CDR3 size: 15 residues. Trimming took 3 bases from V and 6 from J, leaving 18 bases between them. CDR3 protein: CASSDPGLVFREQYF. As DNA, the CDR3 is TGTGCCAGCAGTGATCCCGGACTGGTTTTCCGCGAGCAGTACTTC.

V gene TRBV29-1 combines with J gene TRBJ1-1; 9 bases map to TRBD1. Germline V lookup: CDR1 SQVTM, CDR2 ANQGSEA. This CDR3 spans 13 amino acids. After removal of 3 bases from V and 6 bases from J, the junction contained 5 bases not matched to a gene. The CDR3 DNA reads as TGCAGCGTTGATGCGACAGGGGGGGCTGAAGCTTTCTTT. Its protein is CSVDATGGAEAFF.